A single T cell receptor beta chain is shown here with its context. This entry belongs to a study of blood T cell repertoires in COVID-19. About the study: Collection of acute and convalescent COVID-19 samples took place in the United States, Italy and Spain. Nucleic acid was either cDNA or gDNA, and it came from T cells, B-cell-depleted T cells, or PBMCs.

The table came from immunoSEQ multiplex PCR; TCRdb's copy has only in-frame clones and leaves some out. The table records more than 90,000 clones, about 89% of them present only once. Germline values: CDR1 SEHNR, CDR2 FQNEAQ (reference sequence). The CDR3 is made up of 13 amino acids. Between the trimmed V and J ends, which lost 4 bases and 5 bases, there was a span of 9 bases. This chain connects TRBV7-9 to TRBJ2-1, with unresolved D. This receptor was obtained from a man aged 40-55 years with acute or convalescent COVID-19. The specimen was peripheral blood. The CDR3 DNA follows: TGTGCCAGCAGCTCCACTCTACACAATGAGCAGTTCTTC. This translates into CASSSTLHNEQFF.